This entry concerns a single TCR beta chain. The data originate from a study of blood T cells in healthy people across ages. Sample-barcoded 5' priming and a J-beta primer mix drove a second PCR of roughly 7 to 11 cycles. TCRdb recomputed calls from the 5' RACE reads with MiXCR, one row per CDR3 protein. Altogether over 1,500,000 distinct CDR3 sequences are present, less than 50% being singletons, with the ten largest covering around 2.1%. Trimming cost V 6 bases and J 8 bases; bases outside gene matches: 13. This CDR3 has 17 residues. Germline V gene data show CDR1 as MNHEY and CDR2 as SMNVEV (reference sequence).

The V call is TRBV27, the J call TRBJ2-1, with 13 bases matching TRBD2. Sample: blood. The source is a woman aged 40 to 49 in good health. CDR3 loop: CASSPVLLAGGQYEQFF. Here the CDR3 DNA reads TGTGCCAGCAGCCCCGTCCTACTAGCGGGGGGGCAGTATGAGCAGTTCTTC.